This T cell receptor beta chain was sequenced during a study of blood T cell repertoires in COVID-19. Overall study context: Samples of COVID-19 (acute and convalescent) were obtained from the United States, Italy and Spain. From T cells, B-cell-depleted T cells, or PBMCs came the material, which was cDNA or gDNA.

Per the original data handling: Estimation of nucleated cell counts relied on the amplification of reference gene primers. The table came from immunoSEQ multiplex PCR; TCRdb's copy has only in-frame clones and leaves some out. V, J and clone size reflect that table, while D and trimming were determined from the DNA. The data contain 95,000 to 150,000 clones, around 89% of them seen just once; the ten biggest clones take up 1.5%. This clone was seen a single time. There are 18 residues in the CDR3. Germline loops: CDR1 SEHNR, CDR2 FQNEAQ (reference sequence). J gave up 1 base and V 2 bases, and 11 bases lay outside the gene matches.

V gene TRBV7-9 combines with J gene TRBJ2-3, with TRBD2 matching over 8 bases. Sequencing used peripheral blood. The receptor was derived from a human donor in a cohort sampled during active COVID-19. The CDR3, as DNA: TGTGCCAGCAGCTTAATTGCGGGAGGTCCTGGTGGCACAGATACGCAGTATTTT. It translates to CASSLIAGGPGGTDTQYF.